Sequencing of this TCR beta chain was carried out in a study of beta chain features in type 1 diabetes (dated by TCRdb to 2016 to 2019). Background on the whole study: Mean age, gender distribution, total cell number and subset yield did not differ between patients and healthy donors. Regulatory and stem cell-like memory subsets were obtained from only 8 patients and about 8 healthy donors, while naive and central memory subsets were obtained from all 30 or so donors. In the study, recently diagnosed type 1 diabetes patients and matched healthy donors were compared on the TCRB repertoires of their sorted circulating CD4+ T cell subsets. Across all samples, almost 110 million sorted cells were examined, and cell number per subset correlated strongly with RNA yield. Overall study outcomes, separate from this receptor: Naive, central memory and regulatory TCRB repertoires appeared more similar among patients than among healthy donors. At VDJ recombination sites, type 1 diabetes patients had fewer insertions and more deleted nucleotides, which implies abnormalities in thymic rearrangement. In all four CD4+ subsets, TCRB CDR3 length was moderately but significantly shorter in type 1 diabetes patients. Shorter templates might be favored by PCR, yet because patient and control samples were amplified and corrected together, any such skew would affect both groups equally. Because cDNA rather than genomic DNA was sequenced, highly expressing activated cells could have been over-represented, although no difference in activation and CD3 levels was found between groups. Because small numbers of individuals were included in the HLA sub-analyses, any influence of HLA type on TCRB rearrangement was left unresolved.

As to this clone: Which antigen it targets is not known. Base qualities are not provided; no much larger clone lies one nucleotide away. This CDR3 is also generated by other DNA sequences in the sample.

The germline ends are 6 bases apart after V is trimmed by 6 bases and J by 1 base. The germline V gene (reference sequence) gives CDR1 as MNHNY and CDR2 as SVGAGI. From its cysteine to its phenylalanine, the CDR3 spans 12 amino acids. Only CDR3 DNA remains: 36 bases, in frame from the first base. The High Capacity cDNA Reverse Transcription Kit was used to reverse transcribe all of the isolated RNA, meaning that expressed TCRB transcripts were what got sequenced. Deep immunoSEQ sequencing was applied to naive, central memory and regulatory T cell samples, giving an average of around 3.4 million total reads per sample. Sorted cells were lysed in RLT buffer and RNA was extracted with DNase-treated RNeasy Micro or Mini kits, depending on cell number. To prevent cross-contamination, each cell subset was processed individually, whereas patient and healthy donor samples were processed jointly. The immunoSEQ multiplex PCR was used to amplify TCRB sequences from cDNA, yielding 87-bp fragments that span the CDR3 region. Amplicons were sequenced on the Illumina HiSeq platform. On the authors' methods: PCR bias was computationally corrected using synthetic template baselines, reads within Hamming distance 2 were collapsed, and singletons that could not be merged were discarded. Reads were aligned against IMGT to assign V, D and J genes, CDR3 length and insertions or deletions at six rearrangement sites. Clonotype counts were normalized to sorted cell number within each subset before computing true diversity and Gini coefficients with the tcR R package. The overlap coefficient, calculated on TCRB nucleotide sequences, was used to quantify repertoire sharing. This is the immuneACCESS table as TCRdb keeps it, with only in-frame sequences that have V and J called. A part of the clones is gone; compared with another copy, unresolved V genes explain less than half, and the rest is unexplained. V, J and clone size were drawn from that table, and D and trimming were deduced from the DNA. The table for this sample lists a few hundred thousand clones; about 10% of them were counted only once. Over 0.45% of the sample comes from the top ten.

Each donor gave one peripheral blood draw, averaging approximately 120 mL, which was collected into heparinised tubes. A BD FACSAria II was used to sort naive, central memory, regulatory and stem cell-like memory CD4+ T cells with a panel that included CD45RO, CCR7, CD25, CD127, CD95 and CD27. Purity was above 95% for every sorted population. PBMCs were isolated right away by Lymphoprep density gradient centrifugation and were stained directly, without culture. So that batch effects would be minimized, each experiment stained and sorted samples in pairs, pairing one healthy donor with one patient. Sequenced sample: central memory CD4+ T cells from blood. The TCR originated in a young man with type 1 diabetes. Recombination connected TRBV6-6 to TRBJ2-5, with the D gene not confidently named. The CDR3 protein sequence reads: CASSPPQETQYF. The DNA sequence is given as TGTGCCAGCAGCCCGCCCCAAGAGACCCAGTACTTC.